One and the same sample provided the 30 T cell receptor beta chains below, sequenced in a study of siplizumab effects on memory and regulatory T cells. Profiled with immunoSEQ multiplex PCR; TCRdb holds only in-frame clones, not every one. The table includes roughly 80,000 clones, roughly 87% detected once. The material sequenced was Tregs sorted from blood. These TCRs come from a human donor in good health.

The chain recombines TRBV27 with TRBJ2-7; possible D gene TRBD1, 6 bases. This CDR3 is built from 14 residues. The germline V gene has CDR1 MNHEY and CDR2 SMNVEV (reference sequence). Trimming removed 6 bases at V and 4 bases at J, with 16 bases between. CDR3 in DNA: TGTGCCAGCAGCGGATGGGGCAGGGGTTACGAGCAGTACTTC. Its translation is CASSGWGRGYEQYF.

The chain employs TRBV19 and TRBJ1-2, with D possibly TRBD1 on 5 matching bases. The V gene lost 4 bases and the J gene lost 1 base, with 7 bases spanning the gap. This CDR3 has 13 residues. Germline V gene sequence: CDR1 LNHDA, CDR2 SQIVND (reference sequence). CDR3: CASSTGLNYGYTF. CDR3 DNA: TGTGCCAGTAGTACAGGGCTTAACTATGGCTACACCTTC.

The J gene is TRBJ1-2, the V gene TRBV7-8; D is ambiguous. The CDR3 totals 12 residues. Per germline, CDR1 SGHVS and CDR2 FQNEAQ. V lost 1 base to trimming and J lost 11 bases, with 11 bases between them. The CDR3 DNA sequence: TGTGCCAGCAGCTTAGTAGACGCTATTTACACCTTC. This encodes CASSLVDAIYTF.

The chain recombines TRBV18 with TRBJ1-6, with D possibly being TRBD1 (6 bases). From germline, CDR1 is KGHSH and CDR2 LQKENI. This CDR3 region has 16 residues. Between the trimmed V and J ends, which lost 1 base and 11 bases, there was a span of 18 bases. In nucleotides, the CDR3 is TGTGCCAGCTCACCACTTTCGAACAGGGCCGAGACACCCCTCCACTTT. It translates to CASSPLSNRAETPLHF.

The sample holds one count of this clone. This chain joins TRBV9 and TRBJ2-3, with D perhaps matching TRBD2 (5 bases). Germline values: CDR1 SGDLS, CDR2 YYNGEE. The CDR3 has 13 residues. Between the trimmed V and J ends, which lost 3 bases and 5 bases, there was a span of 10 bases. The CDR3 spells CASSAAREDTQYF. The CDR3 region has the DNA TGTGCCAGCAGCGCCGCCCGGGAAGATACGCAGTATTTT.

The V call is TRBV5-1, the J call TRBJ1-4; tentatively, D is TRBD1 (5 bases). V dropped 0 bases and J dropped 7 bases, with 13 bases sitting between them. This CDR3 region has 15 residues. Germline V gene data show CDR1 as SGHRS and CDR2 as YFSETQ. In nucleotides, the CDR3 is TGCGCCAGCAGCTTGGGCGGGGCAGGGTCTGAAAAACTGTTTTTT. Amino acid sequence: CASSLGGAGSEKLFF.

The chain uses TRBV30 and TRBJ2-2; TRBD1 is a possible D gene (6 bases). CDR3 length equals 14 residues. Germline V gene sequence: CDR1 GTSNPN, CDR2 SVGIG (reference sequence). Between the trimmed V and J ends, which lost 4 bases and 1 base, there was a span of 10 bases. For the CDR3, the DNA is TGTGCCTGGACCAAGGGACAGAACACCGGGGAGCTGTTTTTT. It specifies CAWTKGQNTGELFF.

The chain uses TRBV18 and TRBJ1-5; D is unresolved. The CDR3 length is 15 residues. Germline-derived CDR1 and CDR2 are KGHSH and LQKENI. V was pared by 2 bases and J by 0 bases, with 8 bases between. This CDR3 reads CASSPNRISNQPQHF. The CDR3, as DNA: TGTGCCAGCTCACCAAACCGGATTAGCAATCAGCCCCAGCATTTT.

V usage is TRBV5-1 and J usage is TRBJ2-1; D may be TRBD2 (6 bases). Per the germline V gene, CDR1 is SGHRS and CDR2 is YFSETQ. The CDR3 is made up of 15 amino acids. V was shortened by 2 bases and J by 3 bases, with 12 bases between the two germline ends. The CDR3 nucleotides read TGCGCCAGCAGCTTTAGCGGCGCTGACTACAATGAGCAGTTCTTC. Encoded protein: CASSFSGADYNEQFF.

V and J are TRBV7-2 and TRBJ1-4; a weak D match, TRBD1 (6 bases). The ends were cut back, 6 bases at V and 8 bases at J, with 7 bases in the middle. This CDR3 region has 11 residues. CDR1 and CDR2 from the germline V gene are SGHTA and FQGNSA. CDR3 protein: CASRTGEKLFF. CDR3 DNA: TGTGCCAGCAGGACAGGAGAAAAACTGTTTTTT.

The chain uses TRBV2 and TRBJ2-3; D is uncertain. Germline V CDR1 and CDR2: SNHLY, FYNNEI. The CDR3 spans 12 residues. Deletions cut 6 bases from V and 8 bases from J, with 12 bases between. The CDR3 spells CASRWTEGTQYF. The CDR3 DNA reads as TGTGCCAGCAGATGGACGGAAGGTACGCAGTATTTT.

This clone turned up a few times. This chain links TRBV6-1 with TRBJ2-7; D uncertain. In germline, CDR1 is MNHNS, CDR2 SASEGT. The V and J ends lost 1 base and 3 bases respectively, with 1 base between them. The CDR3 has 11 amino acids. CDR3 protein: CASSEGYEQYF. The CDR3, as DNA: TGTGCCAGCAGTGAAGGCTACGAGCAGTACTTC.

This chain joins TRBV6-1 and TRBJ1-2; D is ambiguous. From germline, CDR1 is MNHNS and CDR2 SASEGT. V was clipped by 1 base and J by 4 bases, with 16 bases between them. CDR3 length: 16 residues. CDR3: CASSEGWTLIRYGYTF. In nucleotides, the CDR3 is TGTGCCAGCAGTGAAGGGTGGACCCTAATCCGCTATGGCTACACCTTC.

The rearrangement uses TRBV6-5 and TRBJ1-2; possibly TRBD1 for D (6 bases). CDR1 is MNHEY and CDR2 is SVGAGI in the germline V gene. The CDR3 has 15 residues. Trimming cost V 6 bases and J 8 bases, with 22 bases left between them. CDR3 region: CASRDLNGQREGYTF. The CDR3, as DNA: TGTGCCAGCAGAGATCTCAATGGACAGAGAGAGGGCTACACCTTC.

V usage is TRBV5-1 and J usage is TRBJ2-5, with D possibly being TRBD1 or TRBD2 (6 bases each). V was trimmed by 5 bases and J by 5 bases, leaving 13 bases between them. Germline CDR1 is SGHRS and CDR2 is YFSETQ. This CDR3 is built from 13 residues. CDR3 protein: CASSRGASETQYF. For the CDR3, the DNA is TGCGCCAGCAGTAGGGGGGCCAGCGAGACCCAGTACTTC. The whole variable domain, remainder taken from reference TRBV5-1 and TRBJ2-5, is KAGVTQTPRYLIKTRGQQVTLSCSPISGHRSVSWYQQTPGQGLQFLFEYFSETQRNKGNFPGRFSGRQFSNSRSEMNVSTLELGDSALYLCASSRGASETQYFGPGTRLLVL.

This rearrangement joins TRBV5-8 to TRBJ2-5; possibly TRBD2 for D (6 bases). This CDR3 comprises 13 residues. V was shortened by 2 bases and J by 5 bases, with 10 bases between the two germline ends. Germline V lookup: CDR1 SGHTS, CDR2 YDEGEE. This CDR3 reads CASSLVGGETQYF. As DNA, the CDR3 is TGTGCCAGCAGCTTAGTTGGAGGGGAGACCCAGTACTTC.

The rearrangement uses TRBV9 and TRBJ2-2; 9 bases match TRBD1. J gave up 2 bases and V 4 bases, and 6 bases lay outside the gene matches. The length of the CDR3 is 16 residues. In germline, CDR1 is SGDLS, CDR2 YYNGEE. The CDR3 coding sequence is TGTGCCAGCAGCTTACAGACAGGGGGAAACACCGGGGAGCTGTTTTTT. As protein: CASSLQTGGNTGELFF.

A single count supports this clone. The chain is built from TRBV5-6 and TRBJ2-5; perhaps TRBD2 as D (5 bases). The ends were cut back, 2 bases at V and 2 bases at J, with 10 bases in the middle. The CDR3 loop spans 14 amino acids. Germline loops: CDR1 SGHDT, CDR2 YYEEEE. The CDR3 coding sequence is TGTGCCAGCAGCTTAGGCGGAGGACAAGAGACCCAGTACTTC. Protein product: CASSLGGGQETQYF.

The chain carries TRBV11-2 and TRBJ2-1; a possible D gene is TRBD2 (6 bases). V was cut by 5 bases and J by 6 bases, with 14 bases left in between. Germline CDR1 SGHAT, CDR2 FQNNGV. The CDR3 contains 14 residues. The CDR3 DNA is TGTGCCAGCAGCAAATGGGACTCCCGCAATGAGCAGTTCTTC. Its protein is CASSKWDSRNEQFF.

This clone has just one count. The chain links TRBV28 to TRBJ1-3, with D unclear. Germline assignment: CDR1 MDHEN and CDR2 SYDVKM. The CDR3 totals 10 residues. Trimming shortened V by 5 bases and J by 4 bases, and 0 bases separated the two germline ends. The CDR3 nucleotides read TGTGCCAGCAGTGGAAACACCATATATTTT. This encodes CASSGNTIYF.

This chain connects TRBV5-1 to TRBJ2-1; D is possibly TRBD2 (6 bases). V shed 5 bases and J shed 3 bases, with 12 bases lying between them. In germline, CDR1 is SGHRS, CDR2 YFSETQ. The CDR3 consists of 14 residues. CDR3 amino acids: CASSLGTGYNEQFF. As DNA, the CDR3 is TGCGCCAGCAGTTTAGGGACTGGCTACAATGAGCAGTTCTTC. The whole variable domain, remainder taken from reference TRBV5-1 and TRBJ2-1, is KAGVTQTPRYLIKTRGQQVTLSCSPISGHRSVSWYQQTPGQGLQFLFEYFSETQRNKGNFPGRFSGRQFSNSRSEMNVSTLELGDSALYLCASSLGTGYNEQFFGPGTRLTVL.

The genes are TRBV19 and TRBJ2-5; TRBD1 matches 9 bases. The V gene's germline CDR1 is LNHDA and CDR2 SQIVND (reference sequence). V dropped 2 bases and J dropped 4; count of bases not matched to a gene: 5. The CDR3 totals 15 residues. The CDR3: CASSITGTGIETQYF. CDR3 in DNA: TGTGCCAGTAGTATAACCGGGACAGGGATAGAGACCCAGTACTTC.

The V and J genes are TRBV29-1 and TRBJ1-5, with D possibly TRBD1 on 6 matching bases. With 6 bases removed from V and 0 bases from J, the gap between germline ends came to 12 bases. The CDR3 extends over 14 amino acids. The germline gives CDR1 SQVTM, CDR2 ANQGSEA. Written as DNA, the CDR3 is TGCAGCGTCCTAACAGGGAATAGCAATCAGCCCCAGCATTTT. It codes for CSVLTGNSNQPQHF.

The chain uses TRBV11-2 and TRBJ2-3, with TRBD2 as a possible D gene (5 bases). Deletions cut 4 bases from V and 2 bases from J, with 10 bases between. Germline values: CDR1 SGHAT, CDR2 FQNNGV. The CDR3 spans 14 residues. The DNA for the CDR3 is TGTGCCAGCAGCTCACTAGGAGTCACAGATACGCAGTATTTT. Protein product: CASSSLGVTDTQYF.

This clone was counted only a few times. The V gene is TRBV6-6, the J gene TRBJ2-5; D is unresolved. Germline V CDR1 and CDR2: MNHNY, SVGAGI (reference sequence). The V and J ends lost 2 bases and 1 base respectively, with 2 bases between them. This CDR3 is 12 amino acids long. The CDR3 DNA sequence: TGTGCCAGCAGTTACCTCCAAGAGACCCAGTACTTC. Translating it yields CASSYLQETQYF.

In nucleotides, the CDR3 is TGTGCCAGCAGCTTGATTGGCTGGTACAATGAGCAGTTCTTC. This encodes CASSLIGWYNEQFF. This sequence joins TRBV5-4 and TRBJ2-1; D remains unclear. The ends were cut back, 1 base at V and 4 bases at J, with 9 bases in the middle. Per the germline V gene, CDR1 is SGHNT and CDR2 is YYREEE (reference sequence). CDR3 size: 14 residues.

The V call is TRBV18, the J call TRBJ2-5, with D possibly being TRBD1 (6 bases). CDR3 length: 17 amino acids. V was trimmed by 4 bases and J by 5 bases, leaving 23 bases between them. CDR1 and CDR2 from the germline V gene are KGHSH and LQKENI. CDR3 nucleotides: TGTGCCAGCTCACTACATCTACAGGGAAACGGTAGGGAGACCCAGTACTTC. Translating it yields CASSLHLQGNGRETQYF.

The chain combines TRBV5-6 with TRBJ2-7, with D perhaps TRBD2 (6 bases). In germline, CDR1 is SGHDT, CDR2 YYEEEE. This CDR3 is built from 14 residues. V gave up 4 bases and J gave up 3 bases, with 14 bases separating them. The CDR3 reads CASSHPPGVYEQYF. CDR3 nucleotides: TGTGCCAGCAGCCATCCTCCGGGGGTCTACGAGCAGTACTTC.

The chain has TRBV2 and TRBJ2-5, with D perhaps TRBD1 or TRBD2 (7 bases each). Trimming removed 3 bases at V and 2 bases at J, with 10 bases between. The CDR3 is 14 amino acids. Germline lookup yields CDR1 SNHLY and CDR2 FYNNEI. CDR3 in DNA: TGTGCCAGCAGTGATCAGGGGGGGCAAGAGACCCAGTACTTC. Protein sequence: CASSDQGGQETQYF.

The rearrangement links TRBV4-1 to TRBJ2-7; either TRBD1 or TRBD2 may fit D (5 bases each). Germline V gene data show CDR1 as MGHRA and CDR2 as YSYEKL. The CDR3 sequence is 16 residues long. The ends were cut back, 0 bases at V and 1 base at J, with 13 bases in the middle. CDR3 bases: TGCGCCAGCAGCCAAGATAGAGGGGCACATTCCTACGAGCAGTACTTC. Translated: CASSQDRGAHSYEQYF.